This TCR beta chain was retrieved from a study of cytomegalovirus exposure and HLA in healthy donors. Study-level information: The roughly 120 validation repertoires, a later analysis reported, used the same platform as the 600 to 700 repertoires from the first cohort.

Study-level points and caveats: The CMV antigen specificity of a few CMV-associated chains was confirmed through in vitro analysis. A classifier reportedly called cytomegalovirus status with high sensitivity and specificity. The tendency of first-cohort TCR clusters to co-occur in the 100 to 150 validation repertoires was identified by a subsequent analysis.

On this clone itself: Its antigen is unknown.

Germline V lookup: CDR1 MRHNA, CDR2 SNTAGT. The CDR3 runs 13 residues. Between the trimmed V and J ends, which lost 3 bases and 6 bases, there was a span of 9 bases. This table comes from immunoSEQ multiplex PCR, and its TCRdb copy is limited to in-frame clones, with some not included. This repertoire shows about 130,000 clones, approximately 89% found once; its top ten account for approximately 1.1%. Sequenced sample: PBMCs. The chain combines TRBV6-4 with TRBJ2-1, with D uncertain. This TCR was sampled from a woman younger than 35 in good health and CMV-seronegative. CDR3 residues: CASSEGERNEQFF. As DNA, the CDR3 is TGTGCCAGCAGTGAAGGAGAACGCAATGAGCAGTTCTTC.